The present entry profiles one T cell receptor beta chain with its context. The study drew participants aged about 18 to 95 years from approximately 23 US areas. Membership in each cohort depended on participant-reported clinical history. Cohort 3 recovery required two negative PCRs, clearance, or symptom resolution. These data are taken from a study of blood T cell repertoires in COVID-19. Study overall: COVID-19 samples from acute and convalescent phases originated in the United States, Italy and Spain.

Unmatched junction bases numbered 8, after V lost 6 bases and J lost 5 bases. The CDR3 extends over 15 amino acids. Germline CDR1 is LNHDA and CDR2 is SQIVND (reference sequence). The table came from immunoSEQ multiplex PCR; TCRdb's copy has only in-frame clones and leaves some out. The data hold 100,000 or so clones, with around 85% observed a single time. Sequenced material: PBMCs or T cells enriched from blood (not recorded which). The sequence derives from a woman in her forties or fifties who had recovered from COVID-19. This chain connects TRBV19 to TRBJ2-1; TRBD2 matches 9 bases. The DNA of the CDR3 is TGTGCCAGTAGACCAGGAGAGCGGGGGGACAATGAGCAGTTCTTC. It codes for CASRPGERGDNEQFF.